This T cell receptor beta chain was observed in a study of blood T cell repertoires in COVID-19. V shed 2 bases, J shed 3 bases, and the junction held 4 bases outside the gene matches. The CDR3 totals 15 residues. Germline V CDR1 and CDR2: SGHVS, FQNEAQ. Measured with immunoSEQ multiplex PCR; TCRdb has only the in-frame clones, and not every one. The data show tens of thousands of clones, roughly three quarters seen once. Material: peripheral blood. The chain is built from TRBV7-8 and TRBJ2-7; 10 nucleotides align to TRBD1. The TCR comes from a man between 65 and 85 years old with acute or convalescent COVID-19. The CDR3 is CASSLMTGGIYEQYF. CDR3 sequence (DNA): TGTGCCAGCAGCTTAATGACAGGGGGCATCTACGAGCAGTACTTC. The variable domain in full, with the rest retrieved from reference TRBV7-8 and TRBJ2-7, is GAGVSQSPRYKVAKRGQDVALRCDPISGHVSLFWYQQALGQGPEFLTYFQNEAQLDKSGLPSDRFFAERPEGSVSTLKIQRTQQEDSAVYLCASSLMTGGIYEQYFGPGTRLTVT.